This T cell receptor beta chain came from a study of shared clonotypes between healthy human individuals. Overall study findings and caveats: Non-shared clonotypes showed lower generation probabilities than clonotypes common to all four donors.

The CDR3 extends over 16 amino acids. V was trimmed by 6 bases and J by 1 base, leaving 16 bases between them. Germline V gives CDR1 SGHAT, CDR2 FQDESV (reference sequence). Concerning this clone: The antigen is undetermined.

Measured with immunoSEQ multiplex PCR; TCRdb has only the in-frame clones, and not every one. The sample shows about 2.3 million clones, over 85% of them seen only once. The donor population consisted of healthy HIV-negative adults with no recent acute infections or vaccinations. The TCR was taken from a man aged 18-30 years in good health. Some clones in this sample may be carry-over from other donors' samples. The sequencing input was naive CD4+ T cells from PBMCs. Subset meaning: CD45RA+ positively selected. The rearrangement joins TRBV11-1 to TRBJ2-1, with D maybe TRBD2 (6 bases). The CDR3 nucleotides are TGTGCCAGCAGTCTAGCGTCAGACGTTTCCTACAATGAGCAGTTCTTC. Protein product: CASSLASDVSYNEQFF.